This TCR beta chain derives from a study of shared clonotypes between healthy human individuals. Study-wide findings and caveats: Enrolling few donors narrowed the genetic and exposure-history diversity that was represented. Sharing of clonotypes among donors was expected to vary with sequencing depth.

Of note for this clone: Antigen specificity is unknown. Other DNA sequences from this sample encode an identical CDR3 as well.

Germline lookup yields CDR1 SGHAT and CDR2 FQNNGV. V lost 3 bases and J lost 5, with 4 bases in between. The CDR3 is 11 amino acids. Assay runs were performed at deep level. Each PCR replicate run on unsorted PBMC took in 300 to 350 ng DNA, tens of thousands of T cell genomes. Measured with immunoSEQ multiplex PCR; TCRdb has only the in-frame clones, and not every one. In the table there are around 450,000 clones, roughly three quarters of which are singletons. The sequence derives from a woman aged 40 to 55 in good health. Some clones in this sample may be carry-over from other donors' samples. Input material: PBMCs. The chain recombines TRBV11-2 with TRBJ2-5, with D hard to call. The CDR3 is CASSLVETQYF. DNA of the CDR3: TGTGCCAGCAGCTTGGTCGAGACCCAGTACTTC.